This T cell receptor beta chain came from a study of radiation and T cells in renal cell carcinoma. Study-wide results and limits: Pretreatment tumor biopsies were lacking, so baseline clonotypes are unknown.

Produced via immunoSEQ multiplex PCR; TCRdb's table is partial and in-frame only. This table holds approximately 150,000 clones, roughly 85% found once. Described time point: baseline pretreatment blood. Treatment here: 15 Gy SBRT to primary tumor, nephrectomy 4 weeks later. Radiation-treated patients gave blood at baseline, week 2 and week 4. This CDR3 spans 12 amino acids. Germline V lookup: CDR1 MNHNS, CDR2 SASEGT. The germline V and J ends were trimmed by 4 bases and 7 bases, with 8 bases remaining between them. Concerning this clone itself: As yet, its antigen is unknown.

The chain uses TRBV6-1 and TRBJ2-1; D is uncertain. The source of this sequence is a woman aged 45-60 years with renal cell carcinoma. Sequencing was performed on blood, taken from a patient whose treatment included radiotherapy and nephrectomy. The CDR3 is CASSAADNEQFF. Here the CDR3 DNA reads TGTGCCAGCAGTGCGGCCGATAATGAGCAGTTCTTC.